These 10 T cell receptor beta chains originate from one sample sequenced in a study of blood T cell repertoires in COVID-19. Method: immunoSEQ multiplex PCR; TCRdb's copy keeps in-frame clones and lacks some. This table has 70,000 or so clones, 85% to 90% appearing once. Sequencing was performed on peripheral blood. These receptor sequences come from a human donor in a cohort sampled during active COVID-19.

The chain employs TRBV6-6 and TRBJ2-3; unclear D gene. Looked up from germline, CDR1 is MNHNY and CDR2 is SVGAGI (reference sequence). The CDR3 extends over 16 amino acids. V dropped 3 bases and J dropped 2 bases, with 15 bases sitting between them. DNA for the CDR3: TGTGCCAGCAGTTATAACACCCCATCAAACACAGATACGCAGTATTTT. As protein: CASSYNTPSNTDTQYF.

The chain carries TRBV3-1 (or the pseudogene TRBV3-2) and TRBJ2-7, with TRBD1 as a possible D gene (5 bases). Germline V gene sequence: CDR1 LGHDT, CDR2 YNNKEL (reference sequence). V lost 1 base to trimming and J lost 7 bases, with 14 bases between them. CDR3 length equals 14 residues. CDR3 nucleotides: TGTGCCAGCAGCCAAGGGACACTAAGTCAAGAGCAGTACTTC. Translation: CASSQGTLSQEQYF.

This sequence joins TRBV6-5 and TRBJ2-7; a possible D gene is TRBD1 (6 bases). Germline V lookup: CDR1 MNHEY, CDR2 SVGAGI. Deletions cut 8 bases from V and 3 bases from J, with 17 bases between. CDR3 length equals 14 residues. CDR3 loop: CASSRDITLYEQYV. CDR3 nucleotides: TGTGCCAGCTCCCGGGACATAACCCTCTACGAGCAGTACGTC.

In this sample, this clone turned up a few times. This rearrangement joins TRBV5-1 to TRBJ1-2, with D possibly TRBD1 on 5 matching bases. Trimming cost V 3 bases and J 8 bases, with 11 bases left between them. The germline CDR1 and CDR2 sequences are SGHRS and YFSETQ. The CDR3 has 12 amino acids. The CDR3 loop reads CASSSTVNGYTF. Written as DNA, the CDR3 is TGCGCCAGCAGCTCGACAGTAAACGGCTACACCTTC.

As DNA, the CDR3 is TGTGCCAGCAGCGCGGGTGGCGGCTCCTACAATGAGCAGTTCTTC. Its translation is CASSAGGGSYNEQFF. The chain couples TRBV9 to TRBJ2-1; D not resolved. Trimming took 3 bases from V and 0 from J, leaving 10 bases between them. The length of the CDR3 is 15 residues. The germline CDR1 and CDR2 sequences are SGDLS and YYNGEE.

The rearrangement uses TRBV5-1 and TRBJ2-5, with unresolved D. V gave up 4 bases and J gave up 2 bases, with 3 bases separating them. Germline loops: CDR1 SGHRS, CDR2 YFSETQ. This CDR3 is built from 11 residues. The CDR3 region is CASSQQETQYF. CDR3 DNA sequence: TGCGCCAGCAGCCAACAAGAGACCCAGTACTTC.

The chain is built from TRBV5-4 and TRBJ2-7; 15 bases match TRBD2. The CDR3 contains 16 residues. Trimming removed 3 bases from V and 2 bases from J; junction bases left unmatched: 3. Germline CDR1 is SGHNT and CDR2 is YYREEE (reference sequence). CDR3 residues: CASSSGTSGGTYEQYF. The DNA for the CDR3 is TGTGCCAGCAGCTCCGGGACTAGCGGGGGGACCTACGAGCAGTACTTC. The complete variable domain, with remaining parts taken from reference TRBV5-4 and TRBJ2-7, reads ETGVTQSPTHLIKTRGQQVTLRCSSQSGHNTVSWYQQALGQGPQFIFQYYREEENGRGNFPPRFSGLQFPNYSSELNVNALELDDSALYLCASSSGTSGGTYEQYFGPGTRLTVT.

V gene TRBV27 combines with J gene TRBJ2-5; TRBD1 matches at 8 bases. The germline V gene encodes CDR1 MNHEY and CDR2 SMNVEV (reference sequence). V gave up 6 bases and J gave up 2 bases; unmatched junction bases: 5. The CDR3 is 14 amino acids. CDR3 region: CASSRDRWQETQYF. CDR3 sequence (DNA): TGTGCCAGCAGCCGGGACAGGTGGCAAGAGACCCAGTACTTC.

This chain links TRBV5-1 with TRBJ1-2, with TRBD1 identical over 7 bases. Germline CDR1 SGHRS, CDR2 YFSETQ. CDR3 length: 14 residues. The V and J ends lost 0 bases and 4 bases, in that order; junction bases with no gene match: 3. The chain's CDR3 is CASSLDTGVYGYTF. DNA for the CDR3: TGCGCCAGCAGCTTGGACACAGGGGTCTATGGCTACACCTTC.

This clone is labeled as medium-sized (0.01 to 0.1%). The rearrangement uses TRBV6-4 and TRBJ2-1, with a tentative D call TRBD2 (5 bases). V shed 2 bases and J shed 7 bases, with 9 bases lying between them. The CDR3 runs to 13 residues. Germline V gives CDR1 MRHNA, CDR2 SNTAGT. The CDR3 loop is CASSDREMNEQFF. CDR3 bases: TGTGCCAGCAGTGACAGGGAGATGAATGAGCAGTTCTTC.